One T cell receptor (beta chain) is described in this entry. The data are from a study of blood T cell repertoires in COVID-19. Using immunoSEQ multiplex PCR, the repertoire was profiled, and TCRdb retains in-frame clones only, with some absent. Of approximately 110,000 clones listed, approximately 87% were seen once; the top ten hold around a sixth. Per the germline V gene, CDR1 is SQVTM and CDR2 is ANQGSEA. The CDR3 runs 13 residues. Trimming took 7 bases from V and 5 from J, leaving 14 bases between them. The TCR sequence derives from a woman aged 55-69 years with acute or convalescent COVID-19. The sequenced sample was peripheral blood. The chain couples TRBV29-1 to TRBJ1-4, with D tentatively TRBD1 (6 bases). The CDR3 is CSARGGQNEKLFF. The DNA for the CDR3 is TGCAGCGCTCGCGGCGGACAGAATGAAAAACTGTTTTTT.